What follows are 11 T cell receptor beta chains derived from one specimen sequenced in a study of lymphopenia after photon versus proton radiotherapy. TCRdb keeps only in-frame clones here, not all; method: immunoSEQ multiplex PCR. The sample records about 20,000 clones, 80% to 90% being singletons. The input for sequencing was peripheral blood, taken from a patient treated with photon-based radiotherapy. The receptors derive from a woman in her forties or fifties with pancreatic cancer.

This clone was seen a handful of times. This chain uses TRBV27 with TRBJ1-2; 7 positions match TRBD1. V shed 4 bases, J shed 12 bases, and the junction held 11 bases outside the gene matches. From germline, CDR1 is MNHEY and CDR2 SMNVEV (reference sequence). The CDR3 covers 13 residues. The CDR3 sequence is CASSYQTGEGHTF. CDR3 coding DNA: TGTGCCAGCAGTTACCAAACAGGGGAGGGCCACACCTTC.

This clone was counted between two and nine times. This chain connects TRBV5-8 to TRBJ1-1; D unclear. This CDR3 is 13 amino acids long. V was clipped by 4 bases and J by 6 bases, with 13 bases between them. CDR1 and CDR2 (germline): SGHTS, YDEGEE. CDR3 residues: CASSPPSWPEAFF. The CDR3 region has the DNA TGTGCCAGCAGCCCCCCTTCATGGCCTGAAGCTTTCTTT.

The chain joins TRBV19 to TRBJ1-5; no clear D. This CDR3 has 14 amino acids. CDR1 and CDR2 from the germline V gene are LNHDA and SQIVND (reference sequence). Trimming took off 5 bases at V and 6 bases at J, with 14 bases between the two ends. In DNA form, the CDR3 reads TGTGCCAGTAGTCCCCGTACGACTTCTCAGCCCCAGCATTTT. Protein: CASSPRTTSQPQHF.

The chain links TRBV28 to TRBJ2-7; TRBD1 matches at 8 bases. The CDR3 extends over 14 amino acids. The V and J ends lost 6 bases and 3 bases, in that order; junction bases with no gene match: 7. CDR1 and CDR2 from the germline V gene are MDHEN and SYDVKM. The CDR3 DNA sequence: TGTGCCAGCAGGCGAGGACAGGGACTCTACGAGCAGTACTTC. Translated: CASRRGQGLYEQYF.

The V gene is TRBV6-5, the J gene TRBJ2-5; 12 bases are shared with TRBD2. Germline trimming cut 6 bases from V and 2 bases from J; bases unmatched to any gene: 4. The CDR3 totals 15 residues. CDR1 is MNHEY and CDR2 is SVGAGI in the germline V gene. CDR3 bases: TGTGCCAGCAGCAAGACTAGCGGGAGACAAGAGACCCAGTACTTC. Translation: CASSKTSGRQETQYF.

This chain links TRBV4-3 with TRBJ1-2; D is perhaps TRBD1 (6 bases). The CDR3 contains 17 residues. Germline V CDR1 and CDR2: LGHNA, YSLEER. V shed 0 bases and J shed 6 bases, with 20 bases lying between them. The CDR3 DNA follows: TGCGCCAGCAGCCAAGAAAAAATGGGGGGCCAAAGCCATGGCTACACCTTC. It translates to CASSQEKMGGQSHGYTF.

The CDR3 spells CASSAFRDRVETQYF. The CDR3 DNA follows: TGTGCCAGCAGCGCCTTCCGGGACAGGGTAGAGACCCAGTACTTC. This chain joins TRBV5-6 and TRBJ2-5; 9 bases fit TRBD1. Germline trimming cut 4 bases from V and 4 bases from J; bases unmatched to any gene: 8. CDR1 SGHDT and CDR2 YYEEEE come from the germline V gene. The CDR3 sequence is 15 residues long. The whole variable domain, remainder taken from reference TRBV5-6 and TRBJ2-5, is DAGVTQSPTHLIKTRGQQVTLRCSPKSGHDTVSWYQQALGQGPQFIFQYYEEEERQRGNFPDRFSGHQFPNYSSELNVNALLLGDSALYLCASSAFRDRVETQYFGPGTRLLVL.

V usage is TRBV9 and J usage is TRBJ2-3, with no clear D. Looked up from germline, CDR1 is SGDLS and CDR2 is YYNGEE. The CDR3 loop spans 16 amino acids. Trimming stripped 3 bases from V and 0 bases from J, with 14 bases between. CDR3 loop: CASSARTATSTDTQYF. The CDR3 DNA sequence: TGTGCCAGCAGCGCCCGGACGGCGACTAGCACAGATACGCAGTATTTT.

The chain links TRBV19 to TRBJ2-2, with D maybe TRBD2 (6 bases). CDR1 and CDR2 from the germline V gene are LNHDA and SQIVND (reference sequence). The V gene lost 5 bases and the J gene lost 1 base, with 17 bases spanning the gap. The CDR3 totals 17 residues. The CDR3 bases are TGTGCCAGTAGTCTCACTGGAGGAGGGTTGAACACCGGGGAGCTGTTTTTT. Protein: CASSLTGGGLNTGELFF.

The CDR3 here is CASSTRLAAQETQYF. In DNA, the CDR3 is TGTGCCAGTAGTACGCGACTAGCGGCCCAAGAGACCCAGTACTTC. The chain recombines TRBV19 with TRBJ2-5; 9 bases align to TRBD2. The CDR3 is 15 amino acids. V was clipped by 4 bases and J by 1 base; unmatched bases: 4. The germline V gene has CDR1 LNHDA and CDR2 SQIVND (reference sequence). The variable domain in full, completed from reference TRBV19 and TRBJ2-5, reads DGGITQSPKYLFRKEGQNVTLSCEQNLNHDAMYWYRQDPGQGLRLIYYSQIVNDFQKGDIAEGYSVSREKKESFPLTVTSAQKNPTAFYLCASSTRLAAQETQYFGPGTRLLVL.

The chain couples TRBV7-2 to TRBJ2-1; 7 bases map to TRBD2. Trimming took 2 bases from V and 9 from J; bases not matched to a gene: 4. The length of the CDR3 is 13 residues. CDR1 and CDR2 (germline): SGHTA, FQGNSA. In DNA, the CDR3 is TGTGCCAGCAGCTTACCCCCGGGGGGTGAGCAGTTCTTC. Protein product: CASSLPPGGEQFF.